A selection of T cell receptor beta chains follows, all from one sample in a study of T-cell reconstitution after alpha-beta-depleted transplantation in children. Each CDR3 protein is one row after TCRdb ran MiXCR on the PCR reads. Of approximately 190,000 distinct CDR3 sequences in the sample, about 6% are singletons; the top ten hold about 4.3%. Sequencing was performed on PBMCs, taken before TCRalphabeta/CD19-depleted stem cell transplant. These receptors originate from a girl under two years old with combined immunodeficiency, due to receive a stem cell transplant. The CDR3 runs from the conserved cysteine through the conserved F or W. A D gene is named only where the DNA matches it firmly. Clone size is shown for a subset of rows, as once, few, many or a class of expanded clone.

v_call	d_call	j_call	clone_size	cdr3_nt	cdr3_aa
TRBV29-1	TRBD1	TRBJ1-2	many	TGCAGCGTTGTGGGACAGAACTATGGCTACACCTTC	CSVVGQNYGYTF
TRBV20-1	TRBD2	TRBJ2-1	many	TGCAGTGCTAGAGCGGGACTAGCGGGCTTAAATGAGCAGTTCTTC	CSARAGLAGLNEQFF
TRBV12-3/TRBV12-4	.	TRBJ2-7	many	TGTGCCAGCAGCCCCGAGTCCTACGAGCAGTACTTC	CASSPESYEQYF
TRBV11-2	.	TRBJ2-7	many	TGTGCCAGCAGCTCCTACAGGATGAAGGGCGAGCAGTACTTC	CASSSYRMKGEQYF
TRBV4-3	.	TRBJ2-5	many	TGCGCCAGCAGCCAAGGCTGGAGGCAACTTTGGACCCAGTACTTC	CASSQGWRQLWTQYF
TRBV7-3	.	TRBJ1-5	few	TGTGCCAGCAGCCTCCGCCAAACAGGGCGCAATCAGCCCCAGCATTTT	CASSLRQTGRNQPQHF
TRBV5-6	TRBD1	TRBJ1-3	many	TGTGCCAGCAGCTTCGGCGGGACAGACTCTGGAAACACCATATATTTT	CASSFGGTDSGNTIYF
TRBV4-3	.	TRBJ1-5	many	TGCGCCAGCAGCCAAGTATACAGGGATAGGGATCAGCCCCAGCATTTT	CASSQVYRDRDQPQHF
TRBV12-3/TRBV12-4	TRBD2	TRBJ2-3	medium-sized	TGTGCCAGCAGTTTTTTCGCTAGCGGGGGCACAGATACGCAGTATTTT	CASSFFASGGTDTQYF
TRBV9	.	TRBJ2-4	many	TGTGCCAGCAGCGTAGGGGTCGAAAACATTCAGTACTTC	CASSVGVENIQYF
TRBV29-1	.	TRBJ2-7	many	TGCAGCGTTGACGGTCCGACAAGGGACGAGCAGTACTTC	CSVDGPTRDEQYF
TRBV14	.	TRBJ2-7	.	TGTGCCAGCAGCGGCACAAGACTAGTTGCTTTTGAGCAGTACTTC	CASSGTRLVAFEQYF